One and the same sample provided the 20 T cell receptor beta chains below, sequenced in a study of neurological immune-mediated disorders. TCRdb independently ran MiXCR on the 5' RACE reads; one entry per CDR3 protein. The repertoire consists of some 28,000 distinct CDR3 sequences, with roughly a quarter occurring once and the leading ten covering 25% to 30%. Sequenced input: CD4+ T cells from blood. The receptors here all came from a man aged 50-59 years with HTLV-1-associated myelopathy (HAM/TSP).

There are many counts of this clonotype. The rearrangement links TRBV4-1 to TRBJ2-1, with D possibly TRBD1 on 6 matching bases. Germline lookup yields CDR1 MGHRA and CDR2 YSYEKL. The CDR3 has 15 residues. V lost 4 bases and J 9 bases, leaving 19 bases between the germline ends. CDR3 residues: CASSRPGHPTSEQFF. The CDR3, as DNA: TGCGCCAGCAGCCGGCCGGGACACCCCACGAGTGAGCAGTTCTTC.

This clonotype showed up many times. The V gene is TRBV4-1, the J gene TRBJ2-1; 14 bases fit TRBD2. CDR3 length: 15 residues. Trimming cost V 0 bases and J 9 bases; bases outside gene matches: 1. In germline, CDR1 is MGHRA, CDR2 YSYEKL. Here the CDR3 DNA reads TGCGCCAGCAGCCAAGAGACTAGCGGGAGGGTTGAGCAGTTCTTC. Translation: CASSQETSGRVEQFF.

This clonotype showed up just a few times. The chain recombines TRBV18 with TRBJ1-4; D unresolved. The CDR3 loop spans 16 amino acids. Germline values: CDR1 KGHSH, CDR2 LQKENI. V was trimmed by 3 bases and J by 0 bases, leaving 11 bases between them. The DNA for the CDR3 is TGTGCCAGCTCACCGGAGAAGGCGGCAACTAATGAAAAACTGTTTTTT. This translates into CASSPEKAATNEKLFF.

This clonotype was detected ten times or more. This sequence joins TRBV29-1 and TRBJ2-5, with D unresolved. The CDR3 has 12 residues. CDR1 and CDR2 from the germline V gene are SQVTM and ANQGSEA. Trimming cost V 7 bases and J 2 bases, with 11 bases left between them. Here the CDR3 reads CSARRLQETQYF. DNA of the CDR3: TGCAGCGCCCGGCGGTTACAAGAGACCCAGTACTTC.

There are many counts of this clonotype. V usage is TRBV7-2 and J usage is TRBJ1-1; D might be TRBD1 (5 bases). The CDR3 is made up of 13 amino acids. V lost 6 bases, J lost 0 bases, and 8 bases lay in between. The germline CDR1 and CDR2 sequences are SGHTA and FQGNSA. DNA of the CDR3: TGTGCCAGCAGGGAGGACATGAACACTGAAGCTTTCTTT. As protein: CASREDMNTEAFF.

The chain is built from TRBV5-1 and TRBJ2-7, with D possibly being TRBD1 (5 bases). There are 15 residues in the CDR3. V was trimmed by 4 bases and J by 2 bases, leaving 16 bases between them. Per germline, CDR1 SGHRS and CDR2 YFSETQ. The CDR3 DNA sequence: TGCGCCAGCAGCCTTACCCCGGACATCACCTACGAGCAGTACTTC. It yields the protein CASSLTPDITYEQYF.

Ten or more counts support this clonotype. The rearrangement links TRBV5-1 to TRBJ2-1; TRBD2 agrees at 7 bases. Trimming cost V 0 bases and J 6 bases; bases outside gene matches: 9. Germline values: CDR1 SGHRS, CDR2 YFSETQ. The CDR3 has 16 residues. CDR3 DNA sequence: TGCGCCAGCAGCTTGGGCCTCGGGGGAGGGCGCAATGAGCAGTTCTTC. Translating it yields CASSLGLGGGRNEQFF. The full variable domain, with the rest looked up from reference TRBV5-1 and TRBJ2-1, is KAGVTQTPRYLIKTRGQQVTLSCSPISGHRSVSWYQQTPGQGLQFLFEYFSETQRNKGNFPGRFSGRQFSNSRSEMNVSTLELGDSALYLCASSLGLGGGRNEQFFGPGTRLTVL.

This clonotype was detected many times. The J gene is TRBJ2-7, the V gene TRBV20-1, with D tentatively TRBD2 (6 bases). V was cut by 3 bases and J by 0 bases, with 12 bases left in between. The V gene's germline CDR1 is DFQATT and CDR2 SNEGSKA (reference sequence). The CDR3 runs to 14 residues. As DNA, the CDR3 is TGCAGTGCTAGGGGAGCGGGTATCTCCTACGAGCAGTACTTC. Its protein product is CSARGAGISYEQYF.

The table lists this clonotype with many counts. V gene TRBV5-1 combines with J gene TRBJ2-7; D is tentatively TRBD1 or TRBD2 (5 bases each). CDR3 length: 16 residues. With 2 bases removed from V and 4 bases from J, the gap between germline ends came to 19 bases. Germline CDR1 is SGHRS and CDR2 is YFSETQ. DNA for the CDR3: TGCGCCAGCAGCTTTGGGGCGGTTCTAGAGGGATACGAGCAGTACTTC. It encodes CASSFGAVLEGYEQYF.

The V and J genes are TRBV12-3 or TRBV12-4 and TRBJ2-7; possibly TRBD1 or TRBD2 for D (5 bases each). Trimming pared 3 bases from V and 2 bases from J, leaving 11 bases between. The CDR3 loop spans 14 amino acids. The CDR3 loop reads CASSFYGTAYEQYF. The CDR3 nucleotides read TGTGCCAGCAGTTTTTACGGGACCGCCTACGAGCAGTACTTC.

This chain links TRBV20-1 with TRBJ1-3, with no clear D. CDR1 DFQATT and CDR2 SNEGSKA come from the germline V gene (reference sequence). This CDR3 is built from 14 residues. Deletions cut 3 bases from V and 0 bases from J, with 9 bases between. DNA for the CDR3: TGCAGTGCTAGCGCACGGACCTCTGGAAACACCATATATTTT. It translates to CSASARTSGNTIYF.

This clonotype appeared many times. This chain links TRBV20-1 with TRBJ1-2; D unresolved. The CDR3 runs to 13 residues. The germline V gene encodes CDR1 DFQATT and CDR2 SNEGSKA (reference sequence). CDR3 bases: TGCAGCTCTCTTGACGCAGCTAACTATGGCTACACCTTC. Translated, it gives CSSLDAANYGYTF.

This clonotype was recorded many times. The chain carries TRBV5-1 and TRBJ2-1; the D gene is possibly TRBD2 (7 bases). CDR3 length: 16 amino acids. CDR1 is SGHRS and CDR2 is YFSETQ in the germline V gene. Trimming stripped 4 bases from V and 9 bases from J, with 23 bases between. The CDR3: CASSLQGGERRGEQFF. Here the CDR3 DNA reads TGCGCCAGCAGCCTACAGGGAGGGGAGAGGAGAGGTGAGCAGTTCTTC.

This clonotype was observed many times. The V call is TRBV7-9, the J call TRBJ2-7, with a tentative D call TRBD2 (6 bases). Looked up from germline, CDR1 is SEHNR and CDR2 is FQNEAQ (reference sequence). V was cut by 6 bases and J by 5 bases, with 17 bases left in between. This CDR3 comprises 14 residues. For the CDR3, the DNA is TGTGCCAGCAGTACCGGGACTTTGACTAACGAGCAGTACTTC. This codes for CASSTGTLTNEQYF.

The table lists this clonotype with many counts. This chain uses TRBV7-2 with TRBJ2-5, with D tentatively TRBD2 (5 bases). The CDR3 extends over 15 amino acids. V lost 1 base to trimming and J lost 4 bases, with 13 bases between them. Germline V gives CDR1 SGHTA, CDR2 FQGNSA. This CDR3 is CASSLGGGPRETQYF. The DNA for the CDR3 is TGTGCCAGCAGCTTAGGTGGAGGTCCAAGAGAGACCCAGTACTTC. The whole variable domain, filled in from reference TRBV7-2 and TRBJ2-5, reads GAGVSQSPSNKVTEKGKDVELRCDPISGHTALYWYRQSLGQGLEFLIYFQGNSAPDKSGLPSDRFSAERTGGSVSTLTIQRTQQEDSAVYLCASSLGGGPRETQYFGPGTRLLVL.

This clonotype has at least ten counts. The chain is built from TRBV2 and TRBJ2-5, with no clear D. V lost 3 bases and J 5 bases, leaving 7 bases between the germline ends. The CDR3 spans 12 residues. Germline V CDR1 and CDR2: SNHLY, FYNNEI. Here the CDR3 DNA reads TGTGCCAGCAGTGAGGGTCGGGAGACCCAGTACTTC. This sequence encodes CASSEGRETQYF.

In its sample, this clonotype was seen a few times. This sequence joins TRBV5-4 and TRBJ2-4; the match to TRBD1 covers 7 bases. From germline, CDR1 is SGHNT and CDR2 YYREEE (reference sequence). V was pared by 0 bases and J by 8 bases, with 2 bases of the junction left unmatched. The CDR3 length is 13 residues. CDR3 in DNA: TGTGCCAGCAGCTTGGAGCAGGGGGACATTCAGTACTTC. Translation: CASSLEQGDIQYF.

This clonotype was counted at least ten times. The CDR3 spells CASTPGPNRLEQYF. In DNA form, the CDR3 reads TGTGCCAGCACCCCGGGACCAAACCGCCTCGAGCAGTACTTC. The chain carries TRBV14 and TRBJ2-7; either TRBD1 or TRBD2 may supply D (5 bases each). Trimming removed 7 bases at V and 6 bases at J, with 19 bases between. The CDR3 consists of 14 residues. The germline V gene encodes CDR1 SGHDN and CDR2 FVKESK.

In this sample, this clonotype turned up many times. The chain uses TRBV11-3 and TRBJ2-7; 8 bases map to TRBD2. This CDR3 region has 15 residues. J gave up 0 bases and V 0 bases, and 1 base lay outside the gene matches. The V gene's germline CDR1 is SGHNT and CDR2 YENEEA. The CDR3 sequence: CASSLEAGDSYEQYF. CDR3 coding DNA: TGTGCCAGCAGCTTAGAAGCGGGGGACTCCTACGAGCAGTACTTC. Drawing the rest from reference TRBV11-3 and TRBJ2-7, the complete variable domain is EAGVVQSPRYKIIEKKQPVAFWCNPISGHNTLYWYLQNLGQGPELLIRYENEEAVDDSQLPKDRFSAERLKGVDSTLKIQPAELGDSAVYLCASSLEAGDSYEQYFGPGTRLTVT.

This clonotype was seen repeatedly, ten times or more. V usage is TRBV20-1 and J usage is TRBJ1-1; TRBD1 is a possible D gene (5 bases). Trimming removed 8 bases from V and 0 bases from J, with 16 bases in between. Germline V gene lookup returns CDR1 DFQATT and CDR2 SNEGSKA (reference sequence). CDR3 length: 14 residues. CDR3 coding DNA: TGCAGTAGGTCTAGGGGTTTGATGAACACTGAAGCTTTCTTT. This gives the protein CSRSRGLMNTEAFF.